The 3 T cell receptor beta chains below all came from one sample that was sequenced in a study of blood T cell repertoires in COVID-19. Profiled with immunoSEQ multiplex PCR; TCRdb holds only in-frame clones, not every one. The top ten clones hold around 7% of a sample with tens of thousands of clones, 82% of them seen once. The source material was peripheral blood. The receptors come from a man aged 45-60 years with active or convalescent COVID-19.

The chain is built from TRBV9 and TRBJ2-7; D remains ambiguous. CDR3 length: 12 amino acids. Germline V gene data show CDR1 as SGDLS and CDR2 as YYNGEE. The V end was cut by 4 bases, the J end by 2 bases, with 7 bases between. CDR3 protein: CASSSPAYEQYF. The CDR3 region has the DNA TGTGCCAGCAGCTCTCCCGCCTACGAGCAGTACTTC.

V usage is TRBV3-1 (or the pseudogene TRBV3-2) and J usage is TRBJ2-3, with a possible D match to TRBD1 (6 bases). Germline V gene lookup returns CDR1 LGHDT and CDR2 YNNKEL (reference sequence). Trimming removed 3 bases from V and 3 bases from J, with 13 bases in between. The CDR3 runs 15 residues. CDR3 region: CASSQPGVGTDTQYF. DNA for the CDR3: TGTGCCAGCAGCCAGCCAGGGGTAGGTACAGATACGCAGTATTTT.

The table lists this clone with a count of one. This chain joins TRBV9 and TRBJ2-5, with 9 bases fitting TRBD2. Unmatched junction bases numbered 8, after V lost 3 bases and J lost 5 bases. Germline V gene sequence: CDR1 SGDLS, CDR2 YYNGEE. The CDR3 has 15 amino acids. CDR3 region: CASSDIAGVGETQYF. In DNA, the CDR3 is TGTGCCAGCAGCGATATAGCGGGGGTAGGGGAGACCCAGTACTTC.